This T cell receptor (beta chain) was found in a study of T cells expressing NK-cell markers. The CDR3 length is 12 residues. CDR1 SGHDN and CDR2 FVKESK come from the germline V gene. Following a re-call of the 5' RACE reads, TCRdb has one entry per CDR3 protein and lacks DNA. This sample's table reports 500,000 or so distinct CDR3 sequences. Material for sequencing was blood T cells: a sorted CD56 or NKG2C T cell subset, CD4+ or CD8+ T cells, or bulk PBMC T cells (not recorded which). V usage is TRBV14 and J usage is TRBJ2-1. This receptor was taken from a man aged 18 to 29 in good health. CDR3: CASSRLLQEQFF.